The 3 T cell receptor beta chains presented below share a single source sample, sequenced in a study of cytomegalovirus exposure and HLA in healthy donors. PCR employed 60 Vbeta and 13 Jbeta primers. Sequenced by immunoSEQ multiplex PCR; TCRdb stores in-frame clones only, minus some. The table lists 150,000 to 200,000 clones, roughly 88% of them singletons. Sample: PBMCs. These receptor sequences come from a woman in her late teens or twenties in good health and CMV-seronegative.

V usage is TRBV13 and J usage is TRBJ2-7; 7 bases line up with TRBD1. The V segment lost 6 bases and the J segment 7 bases; nucleotides outside the gene matches: 6. The V gene's germline CDR1 is PRHDT and CDR2 FYEKMQ (reference sequence). The CDR3 is made up of 12 amino acids. The CDR3 reads CASRRQGREQYF. As DNA, the CDR3 is TGTGCCAGCAGGCGACAGGGTCGGGAGCAGTACTTC.

V and J are TRBV6-5 and TRBJ2-2, with unresolved D. This CDR3 spans 14 amino acids. Trimming took 4 bases from V and 3 from J, leaving 9 bases between them. Germline V CDR1 and CDR2: MNHEY, SVGAGI. CDR3 residues: CASSFSSYTGELFF. The CDR3 nucleotides read TGTGCCAGCAGTTTTAGCTCCTACACCGGGGAGCTGTTTTTT.

The chain has TRBV2 and TRBJ2-1, with 14 bases that match TRBD2. The CDR3 consists of 14 residues. V lost 7 bases, J lost 9 bases, and 5 bases stayed unmatched. Germline-derived CDR1 and CDR2 are SNHLY and FYNNEI. CDR3 loop: CASKRLAGGAEQFF. DNA for the CDR3: TGTGCCAGCAAAAGACTAGCGGGGGGGGCTGAGCAGTTCTTC.